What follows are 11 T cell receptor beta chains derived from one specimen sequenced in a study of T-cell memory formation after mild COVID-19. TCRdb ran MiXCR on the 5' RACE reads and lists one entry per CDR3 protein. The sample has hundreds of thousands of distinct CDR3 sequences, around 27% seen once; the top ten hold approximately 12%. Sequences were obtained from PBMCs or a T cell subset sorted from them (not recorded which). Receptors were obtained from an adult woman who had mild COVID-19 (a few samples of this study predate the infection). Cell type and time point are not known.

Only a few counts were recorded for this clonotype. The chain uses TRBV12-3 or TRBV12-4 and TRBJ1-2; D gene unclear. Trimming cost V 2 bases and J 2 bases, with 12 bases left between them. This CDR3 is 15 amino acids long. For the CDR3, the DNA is TGTGCCAGCAGTTTATGGGAGGTAACCAACTATGGCTACACCTTC. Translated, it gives CASSLWEVTNYGYTF.

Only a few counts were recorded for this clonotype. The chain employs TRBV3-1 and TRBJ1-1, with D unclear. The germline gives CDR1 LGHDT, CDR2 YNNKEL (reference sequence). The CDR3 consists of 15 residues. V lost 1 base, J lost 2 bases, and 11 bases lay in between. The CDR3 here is CASSQVLLYNTEAFF. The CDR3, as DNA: TGTGCCAGCAGCCAAGTCCTGTTGTATAACACTGAAGCTTTCTTT.

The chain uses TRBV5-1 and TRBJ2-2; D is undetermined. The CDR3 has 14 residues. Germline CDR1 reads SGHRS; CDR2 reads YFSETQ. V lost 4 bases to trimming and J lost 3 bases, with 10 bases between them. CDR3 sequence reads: CASSVIPDTGELFF. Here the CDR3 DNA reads TGCGCCAGCAGCGTCATTCCGGACACCGGGGAGCTGTTTTTT.

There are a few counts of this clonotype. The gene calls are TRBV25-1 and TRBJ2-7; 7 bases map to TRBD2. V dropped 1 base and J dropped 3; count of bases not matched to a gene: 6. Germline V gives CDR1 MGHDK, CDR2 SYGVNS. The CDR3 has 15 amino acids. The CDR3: CASSEWGGRYYEQYF. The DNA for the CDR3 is TGTGCCAGCAGTGAATGGGGGGGACGGTACTACGAGCAGTACTTC.

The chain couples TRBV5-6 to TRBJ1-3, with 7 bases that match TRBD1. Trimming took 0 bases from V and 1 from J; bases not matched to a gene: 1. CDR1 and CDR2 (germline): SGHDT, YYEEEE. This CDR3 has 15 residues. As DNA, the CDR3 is TGTGCCAGCAGCTTGGTACAGGGGTCTGGAAACACCATATATTTT. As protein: CASSLVQGSGNTIYF. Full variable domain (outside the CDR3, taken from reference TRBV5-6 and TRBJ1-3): DAGVTQSPTHLIKTRGQQVTLRCSPKSGHDTVSWYQQALGQGPQFIFQYYEEEERQRGNFPDRFSGHQFPNYSSELNVNALLLGDSALYLCASSLVQGSGNTIYFGEGSWLTVV.

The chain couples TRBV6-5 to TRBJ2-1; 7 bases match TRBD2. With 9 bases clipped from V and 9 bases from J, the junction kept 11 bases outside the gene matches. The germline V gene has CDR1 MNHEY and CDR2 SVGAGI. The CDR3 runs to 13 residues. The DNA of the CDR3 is TGTGCCAGTCGGGCGGGGGAAATAGGTGAGCAGTTCTTC. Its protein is CASRAGEIGEQFF.

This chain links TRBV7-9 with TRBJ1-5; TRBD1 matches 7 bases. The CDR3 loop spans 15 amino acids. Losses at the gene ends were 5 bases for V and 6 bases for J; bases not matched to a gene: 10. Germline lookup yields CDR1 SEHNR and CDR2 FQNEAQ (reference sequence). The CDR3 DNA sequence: TGTGCCAGCAGCAGAACAGGGGAGGCAGTTCAGCCCCAGCATTTT. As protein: CASSRTGEAVQPQHF.

CDR3 amino acids: CSVEDPTSSEQYF. As DNA, the CDR3 is TGCAGCGTTGAAGATCCGACAAGTTCCGAGCAGTACTTC. The chain employs TRBV29-1 and TRBJ2-7; D call uncertain. The V end was cut by 0 bases, the J end by 6 bases, with 12 bases between. The germline gives CDR1 SQVTM, CDR2 ANQGSEA. The length of the CDR3 is 13 residues.

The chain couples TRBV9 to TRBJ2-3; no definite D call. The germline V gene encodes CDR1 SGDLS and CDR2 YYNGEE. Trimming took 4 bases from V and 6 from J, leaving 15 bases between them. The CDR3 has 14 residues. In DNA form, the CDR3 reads TGTGCCAGCAGCCTATTTGATACCGTTGATACGCAGTATTTT. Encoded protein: CASSLFDTVDTQYF.

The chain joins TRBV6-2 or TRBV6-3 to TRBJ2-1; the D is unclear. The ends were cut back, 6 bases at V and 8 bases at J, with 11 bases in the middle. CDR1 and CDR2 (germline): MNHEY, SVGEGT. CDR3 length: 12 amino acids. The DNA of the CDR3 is TGTGCCAGCAGCCACTTGACGTATGAGCAGTTCTTC. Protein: CASSHLTYEQFF.

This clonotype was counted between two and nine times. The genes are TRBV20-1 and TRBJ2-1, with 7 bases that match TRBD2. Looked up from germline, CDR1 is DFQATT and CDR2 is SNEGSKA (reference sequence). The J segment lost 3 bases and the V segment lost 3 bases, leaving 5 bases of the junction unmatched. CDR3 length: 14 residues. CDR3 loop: CSASLAELYNEQFF. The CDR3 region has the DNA TGCAGTGCTAGCCTAGCGGAGCTCTACAATGAGCAGTTCTTC.